This record looks at one T cell receptor (beta chain) sequence and its context. It lacks a known antigen. No base quality information exists; no much larger clone differs at one position. The sample comes from a study of shared clonotypes between healthy human individuals (dated by TCRdb to the early 2020s). As for the study more broadly: The cohort included a few men and two women between 18 and 49 years of age. Per donor, three plates each were used for CD4 naive and CD4 memory, two for CD8 naive, and one for CD8 memory. To increase sequencing depth and limit assay-specific biases, TCR repertoire library preparation and sequencing were carried out by different laboratories using diverse techniques. The study deeply sequenced blood TCR repertoires of several healthy adults to estimate repertoire size and the extent of clonotype sharing between individuals. Leukapheresis yielded between about 0.94 and 9.5 billion PBMCs per donor.

The germline V gene (reference sequence) provides CDR1 LNHDA and CDR2 SQIVND. The germline V and J ends show losses of 5 bases and 1 base respectively, and no gene match explains 5 bases of the junction. From cysteine to phenylalanine, the CDR3 is 14 amino acids long. Only CDR3 DNA remains: 42 bases, in frame from the first base. TCR CDR3 regions were amplified from genomic DNA by multiplex PCR using the deep immunoSEQ assay. For each cell subset, the extracted genomic DNA was distributed evenly across all wells of several immunoSEQ 96-well plates, and each plate served as one replicate. For sorted subsets, approximately 190 ng of genomic DNA, equivalent to around 30,000 T cell genomes, went into each replicate PCR. Purified libraries were measured with a Qubit 3.0 fluorometer, size-checked on a Bioanalyzer 2100, and measured again with the KAPA Library Quantification kit. Each immunoSEQ 96-well plate was sequenced on its own single-read 150-cycle Illumina NextSeq 550 flow cell. Under the source paper's analysis protocol: Because the immunoSEQ output held only junctional sequences and lacked quality scores, the filtering could not match the filtering applied to full-length reads. To assign V/J genes and CDR3, sequences were annotated against IMGT germline references using PyIR, a Python wrapper for IgBLAST v1.9. Reads were filtered out if the reads had weak V/J assignments (E-value above 1e-6), no CDR3, stop codons, out-of-frame junctions, or ambiguous translated residues. V3J clonotypes were defined as sequences sharing an identical inferred V gene, J gene, and CDR3 amino acid sequence. Percentage overlap between repertoires was calculated by dividing the number of shared unique clonotypes by the size of the smaller repertoire. Richness of each repertoire was evaluated using RTK rarefaction, the Chao1 estimator, and Recon v2.1 estimates of unobserved clonotypes. Generation probabilities for all TCRbeta clonotypes obtained by the gDNA method from a handful of donors were computed using OLGA. TCRdb holds this immuneACCESS table with in-frame rearrangements only. Some clones are missing; in checked studies, unresolved V genes explain under half, and the rest has no known cause. The DNA was the basis for D and trimming; V, J and clone size are from that table. Across this sample there are over 1.5 million clones, with 95% to 99% seen only once. The top ten hold 0.4% to 0.55% of the sample.

The donors were healthy, HIV-negative adults with no recently reported acute infections or vaccinations. Every donor was a Caucasian adult living in Nashville, Tennessee, USA. CD4+ T cells were enriched by magnetic negative selection; naive cells were then positively selected on CD45RA, and the negative fraction formed the memory subset. Blood was obtained by leukapheresis, after which PBMCs were separated by Ficoll-Histopaque density gradient centrifugation and cryopreserved in liquid nitrogen vapor phase. Analytical flow cytometry was used to check the purity and quantity of each magnetically sorted T cell population. Each sorted fraction had its genomic DNA isolated and then quantified by UV absorbance on a Nanodrop 2000c. The paper as a whole reports these results and caveats: Across four donors, about 5% of naive CD4, roughly 3.4% of naive CD8, 2.3% of memory CD4, and around 0.4% of memory CD8 clonotypes were shared. Rarefaction of sorted-subset datasets indicated incomplete sequencing despite the large sequencing depth. Only blood was sampled, and tissue TCR repertoires likely differ from those in blood. Compared with non-shared clonotypes, the clonotypes found in all four sorted-subset donors had higher generation probabilities. Larger estimated clonotype richness was generally found for naive subsets than for memory subsets. Because the study included a small number of donors, the genetic and exposure-history diversity represented was limited. Pairwise subsampling led to the expectation that sequencing depth would affect the degree of clonotype sharing among donors.

Recombination linked TRBV19 to TRBJ2-7; 7 bases in the middle match TRBD1. The sequence was collected from a man younger than 45 in good health. Specimen: naive CD4+ T cells sorted from blood. Sample cell subset or site, as interpreted from the label and publication: CD45RA+ positively selected. The DNA is as follows: TGTGCCAGTAGTTGGGACAGTACGTCCTACGAGCAGTACTTC. Its amino acids are CASSWDSTSYEQYF.